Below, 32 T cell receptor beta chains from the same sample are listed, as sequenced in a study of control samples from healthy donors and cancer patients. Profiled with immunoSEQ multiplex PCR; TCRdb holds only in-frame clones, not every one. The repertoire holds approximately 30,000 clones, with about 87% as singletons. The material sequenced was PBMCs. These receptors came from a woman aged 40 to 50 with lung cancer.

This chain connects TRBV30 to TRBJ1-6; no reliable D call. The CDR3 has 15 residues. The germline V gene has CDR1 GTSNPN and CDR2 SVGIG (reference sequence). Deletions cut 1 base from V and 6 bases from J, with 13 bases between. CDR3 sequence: CAWSGRLDGNSPLHF. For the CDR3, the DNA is TGTGCCTGGAGTGGTAGGTTAGATGGTAATTCACCCCTCCACTTT.

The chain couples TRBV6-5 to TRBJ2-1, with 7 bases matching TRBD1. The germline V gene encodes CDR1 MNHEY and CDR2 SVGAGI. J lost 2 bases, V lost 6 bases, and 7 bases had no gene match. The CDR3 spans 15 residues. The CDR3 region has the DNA TGTGCCAGCAGGACGACAGGGTTGACCTACAATGAGCAGTTCTTC. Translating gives CASRTTGLTYNEQFF.

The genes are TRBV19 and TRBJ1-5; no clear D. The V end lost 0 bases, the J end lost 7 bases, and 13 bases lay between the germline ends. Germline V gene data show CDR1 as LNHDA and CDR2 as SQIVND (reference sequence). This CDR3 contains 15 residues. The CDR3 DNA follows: TGTGCCAGTAGTATAGATTGGGAGGAGTGGCAGCCCCAGCATTTT. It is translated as CASSIDWEEWQPQHF.

CDR3 loop: CATSNQGGGTDTQYF. DNA for the CDR3: TGTGCCACCAGTAATCAGGGTGGTGGCACAGATACGCAGTATTTT. The gene calls are TRBV24-1 and TRBJ2-3; possible D gene TRBD1, 5 bases. Trimming left V 6 bases short and J 1 base short, with 13 bases between. Germline CDR1 reads KGHDR; CDR2 reads SFDVKD. The CDR3 has 15 residues.

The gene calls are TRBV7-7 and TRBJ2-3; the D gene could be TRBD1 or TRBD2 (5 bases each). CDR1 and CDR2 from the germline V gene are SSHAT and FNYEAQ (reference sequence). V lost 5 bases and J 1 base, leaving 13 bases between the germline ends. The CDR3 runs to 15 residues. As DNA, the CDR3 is TGTGCCAGCAGCCCATTCGTGGGACGCACAGATACGCAGTATTTT. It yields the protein CASSPFVGRTDTQYF.

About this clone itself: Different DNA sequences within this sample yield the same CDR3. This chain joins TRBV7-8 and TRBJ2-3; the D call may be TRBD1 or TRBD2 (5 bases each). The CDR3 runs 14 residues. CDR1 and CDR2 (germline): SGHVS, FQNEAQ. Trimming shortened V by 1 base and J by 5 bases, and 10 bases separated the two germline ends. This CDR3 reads CASSLGGTQDTQYF. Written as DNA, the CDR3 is TGTGCCAGCAGCTTAGGGGGGACCCAAGATACGCAGTATTTT.

CDR3 residues: CASSLMGHGPNEQFF. In DNA form, the CDR3 reads TGCGCCAGCAGCTTGATGGGACACGGGCCTAATGAGCAGTTCTTC. V gene TRBV5-1 combines with J gene TRBJ2-1; D is possibly TRBD1 (6 bases). Germline CDR1 is SGHRS and CDR2 is YFSETQ. V shed 1 base and J shed 7 bases, with 15 bases lying between them. CDR3 length equals 15 residues.

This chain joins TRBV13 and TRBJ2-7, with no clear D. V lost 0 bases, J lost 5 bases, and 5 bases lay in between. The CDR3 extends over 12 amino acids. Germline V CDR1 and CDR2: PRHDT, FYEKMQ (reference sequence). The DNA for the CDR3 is TGTGCCAGCAGCTTAGGATTTAACGAGCAGTACTTC. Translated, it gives CASSLGFNEQYF.

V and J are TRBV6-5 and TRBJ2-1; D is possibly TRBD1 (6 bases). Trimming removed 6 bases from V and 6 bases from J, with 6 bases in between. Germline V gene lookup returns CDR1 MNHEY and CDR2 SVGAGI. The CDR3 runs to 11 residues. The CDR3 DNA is TGTGCCAGCAGAGGGGGCAATGAGCAGTTCTTC. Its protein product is CASRGGNEQFF.

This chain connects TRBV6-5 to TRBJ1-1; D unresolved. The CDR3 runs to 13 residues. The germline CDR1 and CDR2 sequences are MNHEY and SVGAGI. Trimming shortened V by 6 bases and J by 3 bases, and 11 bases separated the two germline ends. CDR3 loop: CASSLRRDTEAFF. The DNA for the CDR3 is TGTGCCAGCAGCCTTCGGAGAGACACTGAAGCTTTCTTT.

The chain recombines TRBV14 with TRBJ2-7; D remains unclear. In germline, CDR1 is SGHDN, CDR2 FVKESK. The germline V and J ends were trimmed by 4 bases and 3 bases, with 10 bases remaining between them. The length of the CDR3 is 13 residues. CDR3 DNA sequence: TGTGCCAGCAGCCTTCACCCCTTCTACGAGCAGTACTTC. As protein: CASSLHPFYEQYF.

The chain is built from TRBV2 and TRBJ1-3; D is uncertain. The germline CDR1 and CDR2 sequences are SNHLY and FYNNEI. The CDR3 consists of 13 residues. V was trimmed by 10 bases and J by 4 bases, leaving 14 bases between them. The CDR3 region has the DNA TGTGCCACCGTCGGGAGTGGGGGAAACACCATATATTTT. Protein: CATVGSGGNTIYF.

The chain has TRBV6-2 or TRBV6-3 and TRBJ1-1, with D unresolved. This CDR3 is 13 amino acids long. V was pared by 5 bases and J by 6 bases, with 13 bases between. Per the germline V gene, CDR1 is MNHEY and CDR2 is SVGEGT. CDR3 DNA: TGTGCCAGCAGTCTCGACCCGGGCGCTGAAGCTTTCTTT. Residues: CASSLDPGAEAFF.

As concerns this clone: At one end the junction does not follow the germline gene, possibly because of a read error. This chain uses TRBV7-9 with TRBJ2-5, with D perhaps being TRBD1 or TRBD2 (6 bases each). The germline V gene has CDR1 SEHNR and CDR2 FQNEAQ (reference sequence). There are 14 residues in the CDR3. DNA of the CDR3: TGTGCCAGCAGCCTAGCCCGAGGGGGGGAGACCCAGTACTTC. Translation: CASSLARGGETQYF.

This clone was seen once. CDR3 sequence reads: CASSQTRDPFYEQYF. CDR3 DNA sequence: TGTGCCAGCAGCCAAACACGGGACCCTTTTTACGAGCAGTACTTC. The rearrangement links TRBV3-1 (or the pseudogene TRBV3-2) to TRBJ2-7; D possibly matches TRBD1 or TRBD2 (5 bases each). Germline V gene lookup returns CDR1 LGHDT and CDR2 YNNKEL (reference sequence). With 2 bases removed from V and 4 bases from J, the gap between germline ends came to 15 bases. This CDR3 spans 15 amino acids.

Here the CDR3 DNA reads TGTGCCAGCAGCCGGACAGGGAACTATGGCTACACCTTC. The encoded protein is CASSRTGNYGYTF. The chain joins TRBV6-2 or TRBV6-3 to TRBJ1-2; 8 bases align to TRBD1. The V gene end was trimmed by 6 bases and the J gene end by 2 bases; junction bases not matched to a gene: 2. This CDR3 region has 13 residues. In germline, CDR1 is MNHEY, CDR2 SVGEGT.

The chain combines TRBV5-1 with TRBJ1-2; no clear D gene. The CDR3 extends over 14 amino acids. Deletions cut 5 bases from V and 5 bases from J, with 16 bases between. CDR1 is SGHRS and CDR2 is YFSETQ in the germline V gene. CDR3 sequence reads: CASSPDISGYGYTF. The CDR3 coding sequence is TGCGCCAGCAGTCCTGACATATCGGGGTATGGCTACACCTTC.

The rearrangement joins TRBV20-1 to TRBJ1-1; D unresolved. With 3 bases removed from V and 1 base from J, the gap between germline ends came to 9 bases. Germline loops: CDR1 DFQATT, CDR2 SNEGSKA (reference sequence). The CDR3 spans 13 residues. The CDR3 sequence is CSASRIENTEAFF. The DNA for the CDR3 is TGCAGTGCTAGTCGGATAGAGAACACTGAAGCTTTCTTT.

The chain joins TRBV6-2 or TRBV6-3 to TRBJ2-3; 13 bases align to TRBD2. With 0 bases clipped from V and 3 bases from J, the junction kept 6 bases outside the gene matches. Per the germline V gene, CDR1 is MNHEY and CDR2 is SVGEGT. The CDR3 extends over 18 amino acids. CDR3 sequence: CASSYSFRLAGGTDTQYF. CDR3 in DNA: TGTGCCAGCAGTTACTCCTTCAGACTAGCGGGGGGAACAGATACGCAGTATTTT.

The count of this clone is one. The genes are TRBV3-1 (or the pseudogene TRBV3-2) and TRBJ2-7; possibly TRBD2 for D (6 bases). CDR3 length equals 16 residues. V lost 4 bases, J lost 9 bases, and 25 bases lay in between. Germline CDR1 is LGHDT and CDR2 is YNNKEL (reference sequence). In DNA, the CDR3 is TGTGCCAGCAGCCCGGGGCTCGGGAGTACGGGTTTCAGGCAGTACTTC. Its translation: CASSPGLGSTGFRQYF.

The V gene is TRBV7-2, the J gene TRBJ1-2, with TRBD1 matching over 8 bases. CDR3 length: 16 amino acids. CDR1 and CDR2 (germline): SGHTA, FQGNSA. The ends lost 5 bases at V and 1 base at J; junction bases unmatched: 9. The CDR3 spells CASSIIQGVFNYGYTF. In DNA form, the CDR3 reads TGTGCCAGCAGCATCATACAGGGGGTTTTTAACTATGGCTACACCTTC. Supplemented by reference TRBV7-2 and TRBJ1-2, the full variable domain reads GAGVSQSPSNKVTEKGKDVELRCDPISGHTALYWYRQSLGQGLEFLIYFQGNSAPDKSGLPSDRFSAERTGGSVSTLTIQRTQQEDSAVYLCASSIIQGVFNYGYTFGSGTRLTVV.

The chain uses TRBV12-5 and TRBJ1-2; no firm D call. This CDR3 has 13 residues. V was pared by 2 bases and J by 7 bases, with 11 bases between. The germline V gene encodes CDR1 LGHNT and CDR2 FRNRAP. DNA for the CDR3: TGTGCTAGTGGTTTGCACACTCTAAGTGGCTACACCTTC. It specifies CASGLHTLSGYTF.

The CDR3 DNA follows: TGCGCCAGCAGCACCGAAAACTATGGCTACACCTTC. Protein product: CASSTENYGYTF. The V and J genes are TRBV5-1 and TRBJ1-2; the D is unclear. Germline assignment: CDR1 SGHRS and CDR2 YFSETQ. Trimming took 4 bases from V and 2 from J, leaving 6 bases between them. CDR3 length: 12 residues. Looking up the rest from reference TRBV5-1 and TRBJ1-2 gives the full variable domain: KAGVTQTPRYLIKTRGQQVTLSCSPISGHRSVSWYQQTPGQGLQFLFEYFSETQRNKGNFPGRFSGRQFSNSRSEMNVSTLELGDSALYLCASSTENYGYTFGSGTRLTVV.

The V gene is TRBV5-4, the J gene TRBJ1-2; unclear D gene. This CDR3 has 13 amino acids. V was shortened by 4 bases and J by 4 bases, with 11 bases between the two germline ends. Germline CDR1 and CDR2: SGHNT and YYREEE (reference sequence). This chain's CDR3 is CASSQEAIYGYTF. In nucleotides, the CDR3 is TGTGCCAGCAGCCAAGAAGCGATCTATGGCTACACCTTC.

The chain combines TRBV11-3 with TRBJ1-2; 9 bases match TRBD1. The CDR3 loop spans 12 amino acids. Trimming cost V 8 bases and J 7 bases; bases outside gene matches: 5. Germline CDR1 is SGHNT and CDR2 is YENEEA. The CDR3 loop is CASGQGNGGYTF. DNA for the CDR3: TGTGCCAGCGGACAGGGGAACGGTGGCTACACCTTC.

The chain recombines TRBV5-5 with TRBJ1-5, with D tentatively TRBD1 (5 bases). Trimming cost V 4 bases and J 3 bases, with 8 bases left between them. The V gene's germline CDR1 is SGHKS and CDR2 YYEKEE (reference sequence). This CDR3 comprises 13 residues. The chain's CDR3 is CASSRQFNQPQHF. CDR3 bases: TGTGCCAGCAGCCGACAGTTCAATCAGCCCCAGCATTTT.

The chain's CDR3 is CASSIERVGANVLTF. The CDR3 bases are TGTGCCAGTAGTATAGAGCGGGTAGGGGCCAACGTCCTGACTTTC. The chain couples TRBV19 to TRBJ2-6, with a tentative D call TRBD2 (5 bases). The CDR3 contains 15 residues. Germline-derived CDR1 and CDR2 are LNHDA and SQIVND (reference sequence). V was trimmed by 0 bases and J by 4 bases, leaving 7 bases between them.

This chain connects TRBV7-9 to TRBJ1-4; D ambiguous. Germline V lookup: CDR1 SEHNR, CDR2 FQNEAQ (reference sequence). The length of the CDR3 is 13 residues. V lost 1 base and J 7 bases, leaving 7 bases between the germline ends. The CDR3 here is CASSLVIFEKLFF. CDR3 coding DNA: TGTGCCAGCAGCTTAGTTATCTTTGAAAAACTGTTTTTT.

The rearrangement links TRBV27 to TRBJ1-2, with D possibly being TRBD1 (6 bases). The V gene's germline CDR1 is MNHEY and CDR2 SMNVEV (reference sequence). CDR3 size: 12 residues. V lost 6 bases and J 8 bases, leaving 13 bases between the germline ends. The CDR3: CASSLQGRGYTF. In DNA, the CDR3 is TGTGCCAGCAGCCTACAGGGTCGGGGCTACACCTTC.

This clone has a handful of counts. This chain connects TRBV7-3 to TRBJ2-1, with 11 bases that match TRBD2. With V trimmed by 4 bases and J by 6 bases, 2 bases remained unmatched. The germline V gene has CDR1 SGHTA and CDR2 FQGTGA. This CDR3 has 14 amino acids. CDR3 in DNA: TGTGCCAGCAGCTATAGCGGGGGGGCCAATGAGCAGTTCTTC. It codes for CASSYSGGANEQFF.

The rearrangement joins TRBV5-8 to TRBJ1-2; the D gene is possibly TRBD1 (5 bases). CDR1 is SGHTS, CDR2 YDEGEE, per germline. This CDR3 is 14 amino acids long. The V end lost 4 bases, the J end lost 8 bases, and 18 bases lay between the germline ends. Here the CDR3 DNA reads TGTGCCAGCAGCCTGGGGACCGGCTATCGGGGCTACACCTTC. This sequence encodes CASSLGTGYRGYTF.

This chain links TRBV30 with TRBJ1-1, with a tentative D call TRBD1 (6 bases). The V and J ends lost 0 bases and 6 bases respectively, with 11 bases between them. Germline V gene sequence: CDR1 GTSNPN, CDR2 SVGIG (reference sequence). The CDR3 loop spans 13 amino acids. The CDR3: CAWSVTGNAEAFF. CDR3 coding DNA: TGTGCCTGGAGTGTAACAGGGAATGCTGAAGCTTTCTTT. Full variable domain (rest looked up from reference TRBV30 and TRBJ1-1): SQTIHQWPATLVQPVGSPLSLECTVEGTSNPNLYWYRQAAGRGLQLLFYSVGIGQISSEVPQNLSASRPQDRQFILSSKKLLLSDSGFYLCAWSVTGNAEAFFGQGTRLTVV.